Described below is a single T cell receptor (beta chain) sequence and its context. Its specific antigen is unknown. Base-call qualities are not available, and no considerably larger clone is one nucleotide away. One collaborating source in Seattle enrolled patients while the patients were actively infected and followed the patients over time throughout the course of disease. Collaborating institutions collected whole blood in K2EDTA tubes following their own protocols. For TCRbeta analysis, collaborators shipped samples in one of three forms: frozen whole blood, isolated PBMCs, or DNA extracted from either of those sample types. TCRbeta CDR3 regions were amplified from genomic DNA using the immunoSEQ Assay, a bias-controlled multiplex PCR. The study's own analysis went as follows. The number of nucleated cells in each sample was estimated by amplification of reference gene primers within the assay. To quantify the absolute abundance of each unique TCRbeta CDR3 rearrangement, sequence reads were collapsed and filtered. For each sample, productive Simpson clonality was calculated by taking the square root of Simpson's diversity index across productive rearrangements. In TCRdb, the immuneACCESS table is reduced to in-frame sequences with V and J assigned. These tables do not hold every clone; where another copy was compared, an unresolved V gene accounts for under half, and the others remain unexplained. That table supplies the V and J calls and clone size; D and trimming were determined from the DNA. The sample table shows tens of thousands of clones, and roughly 83% are seen once. The ten largest clones take up roughly 10% of the sample.

This sample was taken from a study of blood T cell repertoires in COVID-19 (dated by TCRdb to about 2020). Study-wide context: Samples from collaborators originated in the United States, Italy and Spain and spanned both the acute and convalescent phases of COVID-19. The material from the prospective study consisted of cDNA or gDNA derived from T cells, B-cell-depleted T cells, or PBMCs. Deeply sampled blood TCRbeta repertoires from subjects exposed to, actively infected with, or recovered from COVID-19 were included in the dataset. The repertoires were made available in a free public database intended to serve as a resource for research on the immune response to SARS-CoV-2. Samples came from the ongoing ImmuneRACE study (first 160 participants) plus 1,254 subjects from 6 global collaborators. Sample metadata almost always included a de-identified subject ID, COVID-19 status, age in years and sex. Where HLA class I and class II types were available, the types were taken from metadata supplied by the sample provider, not from assay-based typing. Study-wide findings and limitations: Clinical and demographic metadata were provided uncurated, with the amount varying by source and participant.

CDR1 and CDR2, per the germline V gene (reference sequence), are MNHEY and SMNVEV. There are 18 amino acids in the CDR3, from cysteine to phenylalanine inclusive. The CDR3 DNA has 54 bases and is translated from base 1. The germline V end is reduced by 6 bases and the J end by 4 bases; junction bases left unmatched: 15. The chain was built from TRBV27 and TRBJ2-7, and TRBD2 matches 13 of the central bases. The sequence was obtained from a man younger than 40 with COVID-19, enrolled during active disease. The material sequenced was peripheral blood. The nucleotides are TGTGCCAGCAGCAAAGGGACTAGCGGGAATGTAGGGAAGTACGAGCAGTACTTC. It translates to CASSKGTSGNVGKYEQYF.